This T cell receptor beta chain is drawn from a study of T-cell memory formation after mild COVID-19. Study findings and constraints: Day 15 to 85 contractors were CD4/CD8 balanced; later expanders leaned CD4+. Memory sampled before infection contained some responding clones, suggesting cross-reactive memory joined. SARS-CoV-2 specificity of second-wave clones peaking day 37 was unconfirmed.

Germline CDR1 SGHAT, CDR2 FQNNGV. Trimming took 0 bases from V and 3 from J, leaving 19 bases between them. There are 18 residues in the CDR3. TCRdb redid the calling of the 5' RACE reads with MiXCR, one entry per CDR3 protein. This sample yields over 12,000 distinct CDR3 sequences, of which 15% to 20% are seen a single time; 45% to 50% belongs to the top ten. This clonotype has ten or more counts. No antigen is known for it. The sequence derives from an adult woman who had mild COVID-19 (a few samples of this study predate the infection). Cell type and time point are not known. The rearrangement joins TRBV11-2 to TRBJ2-3, with D maybe TRBD2 (5 bases). The sequenced sample consisted of PBMCs or a T cell subset sorted from them (not recorded which). The CDR3 is CASSLDVFRGKSTDTQYF. CDR3 in DNA: TGTGCCAGCAGCTTAGACGTATTTCGAGGGAAATCTACAGATACGCAGTATTTT.